This T cell receptor (beta chain) was documented in a study of blood T cell repertoires in COVID-19. Background on the study: Samples representing acute and convalescent COVID-19 were sourced from the United States, Italy and Spain.

While infection was still active, Seattle patients were enrolled and then followed longitudinally. Per the original data handling: From reference gene primer amplification, estimates of nucleated cell counts were derived. Method: immunoSEQ multiplex PCR; TCRdb's copy keeps in-frame clones and lacks some. The D gene and trimming were derived from the DNA, and the V and J assignments and clone size from that table. The table records approximately 100,000 clones, about 79% of them present only once. Trimming took off 0 bases at V and 2 bases at J, with 9 bases between the two ends. Germline V gene lookup returns CDR1 MNHEY and CDR2 SVGAGI. There are 15 residues in the CDR3.

The chain employs TRBV6-5 and TRBJ2-3; perhaps TRBD1 as D (6 bases). The specimen was peripheral blood. The TCR originated in a man at least 80 years old with COVID-19, enrolled during active disease. CDR3 loop: CASSYSGHPTDTQYF. The CDR3 DNA follows: TGTGCCAGCAGTTACTCGGGACACCCCACAGATACGCAGTATTTT.